The rows below give T cell receptor beta chains drawn from one sample of a study of CD8 T cells in Susac syndrome. Via MiXCR, TCRdb re-called the immunoSEQ multiplex PCR reads, giving one row per CDR3 protein. The data contain some 120,000 distinct CDR3 sequences, about 94% of them singletons. The sample comprised CD8+ T cells from PBMCs. Receptors were obtained from a human donor with Susac syndrome. CDR3s include the opening cysteine and the closing phenylalanine or tryptophan. A D gene is named only where the DNA matches it firmly. Size tells how often a clone was seen (once, few, many) or the class of an expanded clone, and some rows leave it out.

d_call	v_call	j_call	clone_size	cdr3_aa	cdr3_nt
.	TRBV7-6	TRBJ2-2	.	CASSLKRGAVNTGELFF	TGTGCCAGCAGCTTAAAACGAGGGGCAGTCAACACCGGGGAGCTGTTTTTT
.	TRBV9	TRBJ1-2	once	CASSVGGGHYGYTF	TGTGCCAGCAGCGTAGGGGGGGGCCACTATGGCTACACCTTC
.	TRBV18	TRBJ2-5	.	CASSPRDPRETQYF	TGTGCCAGCTCACCACGGGACCCGAGGGAGACCCAGTACTTC
.	TRBV4-3	TRBJ2-5	.	CASSQGLPEETQYF	TGCGCCAGCAGCCAAGGCCTCCCCGAAGAGACCCAGTACTTC
.	TRBV4-3	TRBJ1-4	.	CASSQEAGEDDEKLFF	TGCGCCAGCAGCCAAGAGGCCGGGGAGGATGATGAAAAACTGTTTTTT
TRBD2	TRBV7-8	TRBJ2-1	.	CASSLPLAGAIGNNEQFF	TGTGCCAGCAGCTTACCACTAGCGGGAGCAATAGGGAACAATGAGCAGTTCTTC
TRBD1	TRBV9	TRBJ1-2	.	CASSPPGTGFTGYTF	TGTGCCAGCAGCCCACCCGGGACAGGATTTACTGGCTACACCTTC
TRBD2	TRBV15	TRBJ2-2	.	CATSRVGEGTGELFF	TGTGCCACCAGCAGAGTTGGGGAGGGGACCGGGGAGCTGTTTTTT
TRBD1	TRBV7-9	TRBJ1-1	.	CASSLRQGRYTEAFF	TGTGCCAGCAGCCTCCGACAGGGGAGATACACTGAAGCTTTCTTT
.	TRBV5-1	TRBJ2-7	.	CASSLDPVGVVEQYF	TGCGCCAGCAGCTTGGATCCCGTTGGGGTTGTGGAGCAGTACTTC
TRBD1	TRBV5-1	TRBJ1-2	.	CASSLDPGTANYGDTF	TGCGCCAGCAGCTTGGACCCCGGGACAGCTAACTATGGCGACACCTTC
.	TRBV27	TRBJ1-3	.	CASSLPGNTIYF	TGTGCCAGCAGTTTACCTGGAAACACCATATATTTT
TRBD2	TRBV5-6	TRBJ2-7	.	CASSPLGLGGYEQYF	TGTGCCAGCAGCCCCTTGGGACTAGGGGGATACGAGCAGTACTTC
.	TRBV12-3/TRBV12-4	TRBJ2-5	.	CASSLATLQETQYF	TGTGCCAGCAGTTTAGCGACACTCCAAGAGACCCAGTACTTC
.	TRBV11-2	TRBJ1-4	once	CASSLAATGSTNEKLFF	TGTGCCAGCAGCTTAGCCGCCACAGGATCAACTAATGAAAAACTGTTTTTT
.	TRBV19	TRBJ2-7	.	CASSMCEGKVSYEQYF	TGTGCCAGTAGTATGTGTGAGGGAAAAGTCTCCTACGAGCAGTACTTC
TRBD1	TRBV11-1	TRBJ2-2	.	CASSSDRGRDTGELFF	TGTGCCAGCAGCTCGGACAGGGGGCGGGACACCGGGGAGCTGTTTTTT
.	TRBV13	TRBJ2-7	.	CASSLPGGLYEQYF	TGTGCCAGCAGCTTACCAGGGGGACTCTACGAGCAGTACTTC
.	TRBV20-1	TRBJ1-1	.	CSASGAEQHTEAFF	TGCAGTGCTTCCGGAGCCGAGCAGCACACTGAAGCTTTCTTT
.	TRBV24-1	TRBJ2-5	once	CATSAVTGYQETQYF	TGTGCCACCAGTGCCGTTACAGGGTACCAAGAGACCCAGTACTTC
.	TRBV5-6	TRBJ2-7	.	CASSLNGSPYEQYF	TGTGCCAGCAGCTTGAACGGGAGCCCCTACGAGCAGTACTTC
.	TRBV5-6	TRBJ2-7	.	CASSFFGPSYEQYF	TGTGCCAGCAGCTTCTTTGGACCTTCCTACGAGCAGTACTTC
.	TRBV20-1	TRBJ2-1	.	CSARDVEGRDPYNEQFF	TGCAGTGCTAGAGATGTAGAGGGTCGGGATCCATACAATGAGCAGTTCTTC
.	TRBV11-1	TRBJ2-1	.	CASSLSGLTFYNEQFF	TGTGCCAGCAGCTTATCCGGACTAACGTTTTACAATGAGCAGTTCTTC
.	TRBV19	TRBJ1-4	.	CASSPGLLNEKLFF	TGTGCCAGTAGCCCGGGACTCCTTAATGAAAAACTGTTTTTT
TRBD1	TRBV6-1	TRBJ2-3	.	CASSVLQGAPDTQFF	TGTGCCAGCAGTGTTCTCCAGGGGGCCCCAGATACGCAGTTTTTT
.	TRBV6-5	TRBJ2-6	.	CASSIEVSGANVLTF	TGTGCCAGCAGCATCGAAGTCTCTGGGGCCAACGTCCTGACTTTC
TRBD1	TRBV20-1	TRBJ2-7	.	CSAREMDRAYEQYF	TGCAGTGCTAGAGAAATGGACAGGGCCTACGAGCAGTACTTC
.	TRBV3-1	TRBJ1-1	.	CASSHTRGYTEAFF	TGTGCCAGCAGCCATACAAGGGGGTACACTGAAGCTTTCTTT
TRBD1	TRBV7-9	TRBJ2-1	.	CASKGTGESNEQFF	TGTGCCAGCAAGGGGACAGGGGAGTCCAATGAGCAGTTCTTC
.	TRBV29-1	TRBJ2-2	.	CSVEFPGPGELFF	TGCAGCGTTGAATTCCCGGGACCCGGGGAGCTGTTTTTT
.	TRBV27	TRBJ1-1	.	CASSPSLNTEAFF	TGTGCCAGCAGCCCTAGCTTGAACACTGAAGCTTTCTTT
.	TRBV5-1	TRBJ2-1	.	CASSPQAGYNEQFF	TGCGCCAGCAGCCCCCAAGCAGGCTACAATGAGCAGTTCTTC
.	TRBV2	TRBJ2-2	.	CASSDLGGELFF	TGTGCCAGCAGTGATTTGGGCGGGGAGCTGTTTTTT